The clone carrying this TCR beta chain was observed a single time. TCR beta was sequenced from blood CD8+ and CD4+ T cells. The data were taken from a study of CD8 T cells in Susac syndrome. For the study at large: The Susac syndrome patients that were sequenced included 5 or 6 with active disease and fewer than 10 in remission. Patients with Susac syndrome, at blood draw, were therapy-naive, on corticosteroids, or on intravenous immunoglobulin alone.

The RNA, roughly 0.5 to 1 ug, was put through reverse transcription using random hexamers. Amplification of TCR beta CDR3 used immunoSEQ multiplex PCR across 54 Vbeta and 13 Jbeta. TCRdb independently ran MiXCR on the immunoSEQ multiplex PCR reads; one entry per CDR3 protein. The sample carries more than 200,000 distinct CDR3 sequences, 94% recorded once. The CDR3 is 13 residues long. The V gene lost 2 bases and the J gene lost 3 bases, with 7 bases spanning the gap. The receptor was derived from a human donor with Susac syndrome. The sample comprised CD4+ T cells from PBMCs. The genes are TRBV12-3 or TRBV12-4 and TRBJ1-1; no clear D gene. CDR3: CASSLMADTEAFF. In nucleotides, the CDR3 is TGTGCCAGCAGTTTAATGGCTGACACTGAAGCTTTCTTT.